The 20 T cell receptor beta chains listed next were all sequenced from one sample in a study of T cell repertoires in cytomegalovirus infection. TCRdb reprocessed the reads via MiXCR and lists one record per CDR3 protein. The repertoire holds about 310,000 distinct CDR3 sequences, with 15% to 20% as singletons. Sequenced material: PBMCs. The receptors come from a human donor in good health (CMV status not recorded). Some clones in this sample may be carry-over from other donors' samples.

In its sample, this clonotype was seen a few times. The CDR3 is CASSQEPSSSYNEQFF. DNA of the CDR3: TGTGCCAGCAGCCAAGAACCCTCGAGCTCCTACAATGAGCAGTTCTTC. The V call is TRBV3-1, the J call TRBJ2-1; D remains unclear. Trimming stripped 0 bases from V and 0 bases from J, with 9 bases between. The CDR3 contains 16 residues. Germline V gene data show CDR1 as LGHDT and CDR2 as YNNKEL (reference sequence).

This clonotype has just a few counts. This rearrangement joins TRBV20-1 to TRBJ2-7; 9 bases are a match to TRBD2. The CDR3 spans 14 residues. CDR1 and CDR2 from the germline V gene are DFQATT and SNEGSKA (reference sequence). V trimming: 1 base; J trimming: 5 bases; junction bases outside the gene matches: 6. The CDR3: CSARASGGRNEQYF. The CDR3 DNA reads TGCAGTGCTAGAGCCAGCGGGGGGAGGAACGAGCAGTACTTC.

CDR3 DNA: TGTGCCAGCAGCTACGAGCCGGGACAGGGAGATGAAAAACTGTTTTTT. Encoded protein: CASSYEPGQGDEKLFF. The chain carries TRBV7-6 and TRBJ1-4, with 9 positions matching TRBD1. The CDR3 is 16 amino acids. The V segment lost 4 bases and the J segment 6 bases; nucleotides outside the gene matches: 9. The germline CDR1 and CDR2 sequences are SGHVS and FNYEAQ.

This sequence joins TRBV12-3 or TRBV12-4 and TRBJ2-7, with TRBD2 identical over 14 bases. The CDR3 is 16 amino acids. V lost 7 bases and J lost 3; bases outside the gene matches: 8. Here the CDR3 reads CASTTAGTSGGYEQYF. CDR3 coding DNA: TGTGCCAGCACCACGGCTGGGACTAGCGGGGGCTACGAGCAGTACTTC.

This clonotype was seen a few times. A much larger clone differs by one base, so this may be a read error. V is TRBV12-3 or TRBV12-4 and J is TRBJ2-2; 9 positions agree with TRBD1. With V trimmed by 6 bases and J by 3 bases, 5 bases remained unmatched. The CDR3 consists of 15 residues. This chain's CDR3 is CASSTGTGYTGELFF. In DNA, the CDR3 is TGTGCCAGCAGCACCGGGACAGGGTACACCGGGGAGCTGTTTTTT.

The chain has TRBV20-1 and TRBJ2-2; D is perhaps TRBD1 (5 bases). This CDR3 comprises 16 residues. Germline V gene sequence: CDR1 DFQATT, CDR2 SNEGSKA (reference sequence). With 2 bases removed from V and 7 bases from J, the gap between germline ends came to 20 bases. The CDR3 coding sequence is TGCAGTGCTAGAACCTTACCGGGCCCTAGGGGCGGGGAGCTGTTTTTT. This codes for CSARTLPGPRGGELFF.

This clonotype was detected only a few times. The chain employs TRBV19 and TRBJ2-5, with D uncertain. Trimming removed 6 bases at V and 3 bases at J, with 11 bases between. Germline-derived CDR1 and CDR2 are LNHDA and SQIVND (reference sequence). The CDR3 sequence is 13 residues long. The CDR3 bases are TGTGCCAGTAGCCGGACGGTTGAAGAGACCCAGTACTTC. Its protein is CASSRTVEETQYF. The full variable domain, with the rest looked up from reference TRBV19 and TRBJ2-5, is DGGITQSPKYLFRKEGQNVTLSCEQNLNHDAMYWYRQDPGQGLRLIYYSQIVNDFQKGDIAEGYSVSREKKESFPLTVTSAQKNPTAFYLCASSRTVEETQYFGPGTRLLVL.

This clonotype was seen a handful of times. This chain links TRBV18 with TRBJ2-7, with TRBD1 identical over 7 bases. The V gene end was trimmed by 4 bases and the J gene end by 3 bases; junction bases not matched to a gene: 9. Germline assignment: CDR1 KGHSH and CDR2 LQKENI. The CDR3 has 15 residues. The CDR3 nucleotides read TGTGCCAGCTCACGAGCAACGACAGGGTACTACGAGCAGTACTTC. Translated: CASSRATTGYYEQYF. The complete variable domain, with remaining parts taken from reference TRBV18 and TRBJ2-7, reads NAGVMQNPRHLVRRRGQEARLRCSPMKGHSHVYWYRQLPEEGLKFMVYLQKENIIDESGMPKERFSAEFPKEGPSILRIQQVVRGDSAAYFCASSRATTGYYEQYFGPGTRLTVT.

The chain is built from TRBV2 and TRBJ2-1; 10 positions match TRBD2. CDR1 is SNHLY, CDR2 FYNNEI, per germline. The CDR3 spans 17 residues. The trim removed 6 bases at V and 4 bases at J, leaving 12 bases unmatched. The CDR3 loop reads CASSRGSSGGLYNEQFF. CDR3 coding DNA: TGTGCCAGCAGCCGGGGGTCTAGCGGGGGACTATACAATGAGCAGTTCTTC.

This clonotype was recorded a few times. The chain has TRBV19 and TRBJ1-2; no clear D gene. The germline V gene encodes CDR1 LNHDA and CDR2 SQIVND (reference sequence). Trimming shortened V by 1 base and J by 2 bases, and 8 bases separated the two germline ends. This CDR3 is built from 14 residues. The CDR3 protein is CASSIADGNYGYTF. The CDR3 DNA follows: TGTGCCAGTAGTATAGCTGACGGCAACTATGGCTACACCTTC.

This clonotype was recorded once. The chain uses TRBV20-1 and TRBJ1-5; weak D call: TRBD1 (5 bases). CDR1 is DFQATT, CDR2 SNEGSKA, per germline (reference sequence). This CDR3 comprises 13 residues. The ends were cut back, 6 bases at V and 7 bases at J, with 16 bases in the middle. DNA of the CDR3: TGCAGTGCCATAACAGGAGTAGGCCAGCCCCAGCATTTT. Translated, it gives CSAITGVGQPQHF.

The V gene is TRBV20-1, the J gene TRBJ2-7, with TRBD2 as a possible D gene (6 bases). V shed 6 bases and J shed 3 bases, with 15 bases lying between them. CDR1 is DFQATT, CDR2 SNEGSKA, per germline (reference sequence). The CDR3 contains 13 residues. This chain's CDR3 is CSASGQSDYEQYF. Here the CDR3 DNA reads TGCAGTGCAAGCGGGCAGTCCGACTACGAGCAGTACTTC.

The V call is TRBV11-3, the J call TRBJ2-2; D is ambiguous. Per germline, CDR1 SGHNT and CDR2 YENEEA. This CDR3 comprises 13 residues. Between the trimmed V and J ends, which lost 4 bases and 4 bases, there was a span of 7 bases. The CDR3 loop reads CASSWSTTGELFF. In DNA form, the CDR3 reads TGTGCCAGCAGCTGGAGTACCACCGGGGAGCTGTTTTTT.

The rearrangement uses TRBV2 and TRBJ2-7; 8 bases line up with TRBD1. The trim removed 6 bases at V and 0 bases at J, leaving 7 bases unmatched. This CDR3 comprises 15 residues. Germline CDR1 and CDR2: SNHLY and FYNNEI. Written as DNA, the CDR3 is TGTGCCAGCAGGGTCCGGGACAGGAGCTCCTACGAGCAGTACTTC. Translated: CASRVRDRSSYEQYF.

This clonotype was counted at least ten times. The chain is built from TRBV7-2 and TRBJ1-2; maybe TRBD1 (5 bases). CDR3 length: 14 amino acids. The germline gives CDR1 SGHTA, CDR2 FQGNSA. The germline V and J ends were trimmed by 4 bases and 2 bases, with 11 bases remaining between them. Here the CDR3 DNA reads TGTGCCAGCAGCTCACCCCGACAGAACTATGGCTACACCTTC. Its translation is CASSSPRQNYGYTF.

The table lists this clonotype with a few counts. The rearrangement links TRBV4-3 to TRBJ2-2; possibly TRBD1 for D (6 bases). The V gene lost 1 base and the J gene lost 0 bases, with 12 bases spanning the gap. Per the germline V gene, CDR1 is LGHNA and CDR2 is YSLEER. CDR3 length: 17 residues. This chain's CDR3 is CASSQVQGSPNTGELFF. DNA of the CDR3: TGCGCCAGCAGCCAAGTACAGGGATCCCCGAACACCGGGGAGCTGTTTTTT.

Only a few counts were recorded for this clonotype. The chain joins TRBV18 to TRBJ2-2; weak D call: TRBD2 (6 bases). Trimming stripped 2 bases from V and 4 bases from J, with 11 bases between. From germline, CDR1 is KGHSH and CDR2 LQKENI. This CDR3 spans 15 amino acids. CDR3 DNA: TGTGCCAGCTCACCAAGGCGGGAAATCACCGGGGAGCTGTTTTTT. It codes for CASSPRREITGELFF.

The chain uses TRBV3-1 and TRBJ2-3, with TRBD2 matching 8 bases. This CDR3 has 15 residues. V lost 1 base, J lost 4 bases, and 4 bases stayed unmatched. Germline V CDR1 and CDR2: LGHDT, YNNKEL (reference sequence). CDR3 sequence reads: CASSQVSGIPDTQYF. CDR3 nucleotide sequence: TGTGCCAGCAGCCAAGTTAGCGGGATCCCAGATACGCAGTATTTT.

In its sample, this clonotype was seen many times. J is TRBJ1-1 and V is TRBV7-2; unclear D gene. CDR1 and CDR2 (germline): SGHTA, FQGNSA. Trimming removed 2 bases from V and 1 base from J, with 8 bases in between. This CDR3 is built from 14 residues. CDR3 coding DNA: TGTGCCAGCAGCTTAAGCAGGTGGAACACTGAAGCTTTCTTT. Its protein product is CASSLSRWNTEAFF.

This clonotype was picked up many times. V gene TRBV7-2 combines with J gene TRBJ2-3; D is ambiguous. Per germline, CDR1 SGHTA and CDR2 FQGNSA. Trimming shortened V by 3 bases and J by 1 base, and 14 bases separated the two germline ends. CDR3 length equals 16 residues. CDR3: CASSFPFPGGTDTQYF. DNA of the CDR3: TGTGCCAGCAGCTTCCCGTTTCCAGGAGGCACAGATACGCAGTATTTT.